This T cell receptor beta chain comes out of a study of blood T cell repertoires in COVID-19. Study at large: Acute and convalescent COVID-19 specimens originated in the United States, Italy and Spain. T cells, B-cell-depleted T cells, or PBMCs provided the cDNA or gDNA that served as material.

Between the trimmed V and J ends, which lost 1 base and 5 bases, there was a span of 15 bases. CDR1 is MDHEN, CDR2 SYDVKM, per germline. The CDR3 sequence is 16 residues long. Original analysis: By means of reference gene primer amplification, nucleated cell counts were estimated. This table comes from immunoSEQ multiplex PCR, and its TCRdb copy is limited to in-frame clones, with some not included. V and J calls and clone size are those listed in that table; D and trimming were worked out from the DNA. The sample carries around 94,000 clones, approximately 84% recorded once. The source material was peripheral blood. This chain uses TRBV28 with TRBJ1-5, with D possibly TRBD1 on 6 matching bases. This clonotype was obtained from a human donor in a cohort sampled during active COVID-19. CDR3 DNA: TGTGCCAGCAGTTTATCTTTCGGACAGAAATATCAGCCCCAGCATTTT. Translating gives CASSLSFGQKYQPQHF.